The 24 T cell receptor beta chains below all came from one sample that was sequenced in a study of blood T cells in healthy people across ages. A second PCR of 7 to 11 cycles used a sample-barcoded 5' primer and a J-beta primer mix. One entry per CDR3 protein, called by TCRdb with MiXCR from the 5' RACE reads. Of approximately 820,000 distinct CDR3 sequences listed, under 55% are singletons. Sequenced sample: blood. The receptors shown here come from a man between 60 and 70 years old in good health.

The genes are TRBV10-2 and TRBJ2-3; no reliable D call. The CDR3 is made up of 15 amino acids. Looked up from germline, CDR1 is WSHSY and CDR2 is SAAADI. With 0 bases removed from V and 2 bases from J, the gap between germline ends came to 9 bases. The CDR3 bases are TGCGCCAGCAGTGAGTCCGTGCAACACACAGATACGCAGTATTTT. Protein: CASSESVQHTDTQYF.

The CDR3 is CASRPGLQTNEQFF. The CDR3 nucleotides are TGTGCCAGCAGACCGGGACTCCAGACGAATGAGCAGTTCTTC. The chain is built from TRBV12-3 or TRBV12-4 and TRBJ2-1; tentative D call: TRBD2 (6 bases). The CDR3 extends over 14 amino acids. V lost 6 bases, J lost 7 bases, and 16 bases lay in between.

CDR3 in DNA: TGTGCCAGCAGTGCAGGACAGTATCCGTACGAGCAGTACTTC. Translation gives CASSAGQYPYEQYF. The V and J genes are TRBV2 and TRBJ2-7, with D possibly being TRBD1 (6 bases). CDR1 is SNHLY and CDR2 is FYNNEI in the germline V gene. This CDR3 has 14 amino acids. Between the trimmed V and J ends, which lost 4 bases and 4 bases, there was a span of 14 bases.

This clonotype was counted many times. The chain combines TRBV29-1 with TRBJ2-5; D possibly corresponds to TRBD1 (6 bases). CDR1 and CDR2 (germline): SQVTM, ANQGSEA. V shed 5 bases and J shed 3 bases, with 7 bases lying between them. The CDR3 runs 11 residues. The CDR3 reads CSVQGKETQYF. The CDR3 DNA follows: TGCAGCGTTCAGGGGAAAGAGACCCAGTACTTC.

This clonotype was counted between two and nine times. The chain joins TRBV20-1 to TRBJ2-1; 8 bases map to TRBD2. Trimming at V came to 0 bases and at J to 1 base, leaving 8 bases not matched to a gene. Germline assignment: CDR1 DFQATT and CDR2 SNEGSKA (reference sequence). The CDR3 length is 17 residues. The CDR3 region has the DNA TGCAGTGCTAGAGACCAAAAGGGGACTAGGTCCTACAATGAGCAGTTCTTC. Its translation: CSARDQKGTRSYNEQFF.

The chain recombines TRBV27 with TRBJ1-4; D is possibly TRBD1 (6 bases). The CDR3 runs to 16 residues. V dropped 2 bases and J dropped 3 bases, with 13 bases sitting between them. Germline V gene data show CDR1 as MNHEY and CDR2 as SMNVEV (reference sequence). The chain's CDR3 is CASSLNSQGANEKLFF. CDR3 coding DNA: TGTGCCAGCAGTTTAAACTCACAGGGTGCTAATGAAAAACTGTTTTTT.

V and J are TRBV9 and TRBJ2-1; no firm D call. V was cut by 0 bases and J by 6 bases, with 4 bases left in between. Germline V CDR1 and CDR2: SGDLS, YYNGEE. The CDR3 runs to 12 residues. CDR3 sequence: CASSVGVNEQFF. The DNA of the CDR3 is TGTGCCAGCAGCGTAGGAGTCAATGAGCAGTTCTTC. The whole variable domain, filled in from reference TRBV9 and TRBJ2-1, reads DSGVTQTPKHLITATGQRVTLRCSPRSGDLSVYWYQQSLDQGLQFLIQYYNGEERAKGNILERFSAQQFPDLHSELNLSSLELGDSALYFCASSVGVNEQFFGPGTRLTVL.

The V call is TRBV7-9, the J call TRBJ1-2, with TRBD1 identical over 10 bases. Looked up from germline, CDR1 is SEHNR and CDR2 is FQNEAQ (reference sequence). The CDR3 is made up of 16 amino acids. With V trimmed by 7 bases and J by 5 bases, 13 bases remained unmatched. The CDR3, as DNA: TGTGCCAGCACGCCGGGACAGGGGATTTTAGGGTATGGCTACACCTTC. Translated: CASTPGQGILGYGYTF.

The chain is built from TRBV6-6 and TRBJ1-4, with D unresolved. The CDR3 spans 15 residues. The germline V gene has CDR1 MNHNY and CDR2 SVGAGI (reference sequence). Trimming took 6 bases from V and 1 from J, leaving 12 bases between them. CDR3 in amino acids: CASSPRVVTNEKLFF. The CDR3 DNA sequence: TGTGCCAGCAGCCCCCGGGTCGTAACTAATGAAAAACTGTTTTTT.

The rearrangement joins TRBV20-1 to TRBJ1-2; perhaps TRBD1 as D (5 bases). There are 14 residues in the CDR3. Germline V gives CDR1 DFQATT, CDR2 SNEGSKA (reference sequence). The V end was cut by 6 bases, the J end by 1 base, with 15 bases between. The CDR3 is CSANPGSGNYGYTF. The CDR3 DNA is TGCAGTGCCAACCCAGGGTCGGGTAACTATGGCTACACCTTC.

This clonotype has a count of ten or more. The chain combines TRBV20-1 with TRBJ2-4; perhaps TRBD1 as D (6 bases). V gave up 6 bases and J gave up 3 bases, with 18 bases separating them. The germline CDR1 and CDR2 sequences are DFQATT and SNEGSKA (reference sequence). This CDR3 has 15 residues. CDR3 sequence reads: CSAPPVGGHKNIQYF. CDR3 coding DNA: TGCAGTGCCCCACCGGTTGGGGGCCACAAAAACATTCAGTACTTC.

This chain connects TRBV28 to TRBJ2-5; the match to TRBD1 covers 7 bases. The J call could be wrong; TRBJ2-7 is a better fit for the DNA end. The V gene's germline CDR1 is MDHEN and CDR2 SYDVKM. The CDR3 runs 15 residues. CDR3 sequence reads: CASSAPDRSPYEQYF. CDR3 in DNA: TGTGCCAGCAGTGCCCCGGACAGGTCTCCCTACGAGCAGTACTTC.

In this sample, this clonotype turned up a few times. V usage is TRBV6-6 and J usage is TRBJ1-2; D is possibly TRBD1 (5 bases). The ends were cut back, 6 bases at V and 13 bases at J, with 24 bases in the middle. The CDR3 has 14 amino acids. Germline V gene lookup returns CDR1 MNHNY and CDR2 SVGAGI (reference sequence). CDR3 protein: CASSPPGGAQGCTF. The CDR3 region has the DNA TGTGCCAGCAGCCCCCCAGGCGGGGCCCAAGGTTGCACCTTC.

V usage is TRBV27 and J usage is TRBJ1-5, with D perhaps matching TRBD1 (6 bases). The CDR3 is 13 residues long. V dropped 5 bases and J dropped 7 bases, with 12 bases sitting between them. Germline assignment: CDR1 MNHEY and CDR2 SMNVEV (reference sequence). DNA for the CDR3: TGTGCCAGCAGTCCCCCGGGGGGCCAGCCCCAGCATTTT. This gives the protein CASSPPGGQPQHF.

This chain joins TRBV2 and TRBJ2-3; D is unresolved. Germline CDR1 SNHLY, CDR2 FYNNEI. CDR3 length: 15 amino acids. The ends were cut back, 4 bases at V and 4 bases at J, with 15 bases in the middle. For the CDR3, the DNA is TGTGCCAGCAGTGTCAATGAAGCAGTGGCAGATACGCAGTATTTT. Protein: CASSVNEAVADTQYF.

The gene calls are TRBV5-1 and TRBJ2-5; maybe TRBD2 (7 bases). The J call could be wrong; TRBJ2-7 is a better fit for the DNA end. CDR1 and CDR2 (germline): SGHRS, YFSETQ. This CDR3 comprises 14 residues. CDR3 coding DNA: TGCGCCAGCAGCTTGGCTGGGGAGGGGGACGAGCAGTACTTC. It is translated as CASSLAGEGDEQYF.

This clonotype was detected only once. Relative to the germline gene, one junction end is altered; a read error may explain this. J is TRBJ2-3 and V is TRBV7-2; 12 nucleotides agree with TRBD2. The CDR3 totals 15 residues. Germline V lookup: CDR1 SGHTA, CDR2 FQGNSA. The CDR3: CVSSSSGGDTDTQYF. Written as DNA, the CDR3 is TGTGTCAGCAGCTCTAGCGGGGGGGACACAGATACGCAGTATTTT.

On this clonotype: The conserved closing phenylalanine or tryptophan is absent in this CDR3, likely reflecting a read error. The chain joins TRBV5-6 to TRBJ1-2; 7 bases line up with TRBD1. The germline V gene has CDR1 SGHDT and CDR2 YYEEEE. Germline trimming cut 3 bases from V and 2 bases from J; bases unmatched to any gene: 4. The CDR3 totals 14 residues. CDR3 region: CASSYEQGNYGYTL. The DNA for the CDR3 is TGTGCCAGCAGCTATGAACAGGGGAACTATGGCTACACCCTC.

The chain uses TRBV4-1 and TRBJ1-6; TRBD1 is a possible D gene (5 bases). Germline assignment: CDR1 MGHRA and CDR2 YSYEKL. With 0 bases removed from V and 10 bases from J, the gap between germline ends came to 19 bases. The CDR3 extends over 17 amino acids. In nucleotides, the CDR3 is TGCGCCAGCAGCCAAGATCGGGCCAAGGGACCAAAATCACCCCTCCACTTT. Its translation is CASSQDRAKGPKSPLHF.

As to this clonotype: Given a much more abundant clone one base away, this may be a read error. This sequence joins TRBV7-2 and TRBJ2-1; unclear D gene. V was trimmed by 5 bases and J by 7 bases, leaving 12 bases between them. Germline lookup yields CDR1 SGHTA and CDR2 FQGNSA. The CDR3 runs to 13 residues. The CDR3 protein is CASSPLGLNEQFF. CDR3 DNA sequence: TGTGCCAGCAGCCCCCTCGGGCTAAATGAGCAGTTCTTC.

V is TRBV4-3 and J is TRBJ2-6; D remains ambiguous. This CDR3 is 15 amino acids long. The V end lost 2 bases, the J end lost 0 bases, and 5 bases lay between the germline ends. From germline, CDR1 is LGHNA and CDR2 YSLEER. The CDR3: CASSQMSSGANVLTF. In DNA, the CDR3 is TGCGCCAGCAGCCAAATGAGCTCTGGGGCCAACGTCCTGACTTTC.

The V gene is TRBV9, the J gene TRBJ1-2; D possibly corresponds to TRBD1 (5 bases). This CDR3 is built from 14 residues. Trimming left V 2 bases short and J 0 bases short, with 8 bases between. CDR1 and CDR2 (germline): SGDLS, YYNGEE. The CDR3, as DNA: TGTGCCAGCAGCGTCGGGGCAACTAACTATGGCTACACCTTC. Amino acid sequence: CASSVGATNYGYTF.

This clonotype was seen a few times. V is TRBV3-1 and J is TRBJ1-1; possibly TRBD1 for D (5 bases). Germline V lookup: CDR1 LGHDT, CDR2 YNNKEL (reference sequence). The CDR3 sequence is 14 residues long. V was clipped by 3 bases and J by 5 bases, with 13 bases between them. The CDR3 loop reads CASSQALGRTEAFF. For the CDR3, the DNA is TGTGCCAGCAGCCAGGCTCTGGGGCGGACTGAAGCTTTCTTT. Full variable domain (outside the CDR3, taken from reference TRBV3-1 and TRBJ1-1): DTAVSQTPKYLVTQMGNDKSIKCEQNLGHDTMYWYKQDSKKFLKIMFSYNNKELIINETVPNRFSPKSPDKAHLNLHINSLELGDSAVYFCASSQALGRTEAFFGQGTRLTVV.

The V and J genes are TRBV6-2 or TRBV6-3 and TRBJ2-5; tentatively, D is TRBD1 or TRBD2 (5 bases each). Judging by the DNA end, TRBJ2-7 fits better; the J call may be wrong. The CDR3 contains 12 residues. Germline V gene lookup returns CDR1 MNHEY and CDR2 SVGEGT. The CDR3 DNA follows: TGTGCCAGCAGCAACCGGGACCCCGAGCAGTACTTC. It encodes CASSNRDPEQYF.